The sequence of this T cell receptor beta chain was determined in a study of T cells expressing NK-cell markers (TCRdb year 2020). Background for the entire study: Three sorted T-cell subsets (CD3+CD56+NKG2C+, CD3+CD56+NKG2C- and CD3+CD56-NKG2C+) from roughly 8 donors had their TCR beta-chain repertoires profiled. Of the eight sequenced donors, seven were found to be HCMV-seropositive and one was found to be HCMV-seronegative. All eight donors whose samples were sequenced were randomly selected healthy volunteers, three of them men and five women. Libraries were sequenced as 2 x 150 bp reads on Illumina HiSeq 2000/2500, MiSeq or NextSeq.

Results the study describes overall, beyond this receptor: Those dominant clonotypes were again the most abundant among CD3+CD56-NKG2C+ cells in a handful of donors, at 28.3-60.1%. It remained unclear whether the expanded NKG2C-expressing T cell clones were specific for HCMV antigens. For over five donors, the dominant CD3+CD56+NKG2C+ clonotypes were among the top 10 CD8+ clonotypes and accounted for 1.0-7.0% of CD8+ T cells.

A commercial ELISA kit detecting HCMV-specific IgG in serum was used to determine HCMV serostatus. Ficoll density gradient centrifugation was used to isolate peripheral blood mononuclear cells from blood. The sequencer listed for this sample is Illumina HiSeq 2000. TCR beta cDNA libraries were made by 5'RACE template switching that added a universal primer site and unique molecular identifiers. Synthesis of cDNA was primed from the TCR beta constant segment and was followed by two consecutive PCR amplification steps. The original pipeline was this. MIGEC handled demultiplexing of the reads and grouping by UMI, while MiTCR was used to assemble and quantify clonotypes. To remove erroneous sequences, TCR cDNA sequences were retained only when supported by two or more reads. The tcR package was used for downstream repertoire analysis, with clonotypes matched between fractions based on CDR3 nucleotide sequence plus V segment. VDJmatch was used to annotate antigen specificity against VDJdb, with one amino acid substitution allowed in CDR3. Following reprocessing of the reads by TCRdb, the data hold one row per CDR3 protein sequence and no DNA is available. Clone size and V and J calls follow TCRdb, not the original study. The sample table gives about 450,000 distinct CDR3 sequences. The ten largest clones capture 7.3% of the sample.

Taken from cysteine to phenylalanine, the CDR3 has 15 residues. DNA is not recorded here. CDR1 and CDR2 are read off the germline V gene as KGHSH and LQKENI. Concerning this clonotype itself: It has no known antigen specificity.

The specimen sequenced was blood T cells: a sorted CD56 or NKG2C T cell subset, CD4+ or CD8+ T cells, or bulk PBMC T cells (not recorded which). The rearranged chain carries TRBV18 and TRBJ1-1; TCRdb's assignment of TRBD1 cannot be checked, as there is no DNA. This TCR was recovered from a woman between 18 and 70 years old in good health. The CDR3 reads CASSPPAHGASEAFF.